Listed below are T cell receptor beta chains from one sample, sequenced in a study of control samples from healthy donors and cancer patients. Profiled with immunoSEQ multiplex PCR; TCRdb holds only in-frame clones, not every one. The sample lists fewer than 120,000 clones, around 89% occurring once. Material: PBMCs. Receptor source: a woman in her sixties or seventies with lung cancer. Both conserved end residues are part of each CDR3. A D gene is named only where the DNA matches it firmly. For some rows the clone size is stated as once, few or many, or as a class when expanded; others skip it.

cdr3_aa | cdr3_nt | d_call | j_call | clone_size | v_call
CATTAGTGGSYNEQFF | TGTGCCACCACCGCCGGGACAGGGGGCTCCTACAATGAGCAGTTCTTC | TRBD1 | TRBJ2-1 | . | TRBV24-1
CAPDGHKSRGTEAFF | TGTGCCCCCGATGGGCACAAGAGCCGGGGGACTGAAGCTTTCTTT | . | TRBJ1-1 | . | TRBV6-5
CASSQARGTGSNYGYTF | TGCGCCAGCAGCCAAGCCCGCGGGACAGGGTCTAACTATGGCTACACCTTC | TRBD1 | TRBJ1-2 | . | TRBV4-1
CASTPGGSTGELFF | TGTGCTAGCACTCCAGGGGGCTCCACCGGGGAGCTGTTTTTT | TRBD1 | TRBJ2-2 | . | TRBV7-7
CASSSVGAYTEAFF | TGCGCCAGCAGCTCAGTTGGGGCCTACACTGAAGCTTTCTTT | . | TRBJ1-1 | . | TRBV5-1
CASKTTSYRSFYEQYF | TGCGCCAGCAAGACTACCTCGTATAGGTCCTTCTACGAGCAGTACTTC | . | TRBJ2-7 | . | TRBV5-1
CASSHDRAKPQHF | TGTGCCAGCAGTCACGACAGGGCAAAGCCCCAGCATTTT | TRBD1 | TRBJ1-5 | once | TRBV25-1
CASSQFLAGGRNEQFF | TGTGCCAGCAGCCAGTTCTTAGCGGGAGGCCGCAATGAGCAGTTCTTC | TRBD2 | TRBJ2-1 | few | TRBV4-2
CASSQVLGRPYNEQFF | TGTGCCAGCAGCCAGGTGTTAGGGCGCCCCTACAATGAGCAGTTCTTC | . | TRBJ2-1 | few | TRBV6-2/TRBV6-3
CATSDPPLAGGRDEQFF | TGTGCCACCAGTGACCCCCCTCTGGCGGGGGGAAGGGATGAGCAGTTCTTC | TRBD2 | TRBJ2-1 | . | TRBV24-1
CSASPDRATGELFF | TGCAGTGCTAGTCCTGACAGGGCCACCGGGGAGCTGTTTTTT | TRBD1 | TRBJ2-2 | . | TRBV20-1
CASRAYGYTF | TGTGCCAGCAGGGCATATGGCTACACCTTC | . | TRBJ1-2 | . | TRBV28
CASSLGRFNEQFF | TGTGCCAGCAGTTTGGGTAGATTCAATGAGCAGTTCTTC | . | TRBJ2-1 | . | TRBV6-5
CASTLGGSKGLNTEAFF | TGTGCCAGCACCTTAGGGGGGAGCAAGGGGCTGAACACTGAAGCTTTCTTT | . | TRBJ1-1 | . | TRBV7-9
CASSYSGQRNEKLFF | TGTGCCAGCAGTTACTCAGGGCAGCGCAATGAAAAACTGTTTTTT | . | TRBJ1-4 | . | TRBV6-5
CASSNRNDGYTF | TGTGCCAGTAGTAACAGGAATGACGGCTACACCTTC | . | TRBJ1-2 | . | TRBV19
CASSPLGETQYF | TGTGCCAGCAGCCCCTTAGGAGAGACCCAGTACTTC | . | TRBJ2-5 | . | TRBV12-3/TRBV12-4
CAAWRGDGYTF | TGTGCCGCATGGAGGGGTGATGGCTACACCTTC | . | TRBJ1-2 | . | TRBV30
CASRKGNAYNEQFF | TGTGCCAGCAGGAAAGGAAATGCATACAATGAGCAGTTCTTC | . | TRBJ2-1 | . | TRBV14
CASSGTGEGYGYTF | TGCGCCAGCAGCGGGACAGGGGAGGGCTATGGCTACACCTTC | TRBD1 | TRBJ1-2 | . | TRBV5-1
CASSLTPAGANVLTF | TGTGCCAGCAGCTTGACCCCGGCGGGGGCCAACGTCCTGACTTTC | . | TRBJ2-6 | . | TRBV3-1/TRBV3-2
CASATTSGATDTQYF | TGTGCCAGTGCCACGACTAGCGGGGCCACAGATACGCAGTATTTT | TRBD2 | TRBJ2-3 | . | TRBV19
CASTLNVGANYGYTF | TGTGCCAGCACCCTAAATGTGGGGGCGAACTATGGCTACACCTTC | . | TRBJ1-2 | . | TRBV6-5
CASNLQGPNTGELFF | TGTGCCAGCAATCTACAGGGACCGAACACCGGGGAGCTGTTTTTT | . | TRBJ2-2 | . | TRBV2
CASSLDRENTEAFF | TGTGCCAGCAGCTTAGACAGGGAGAACACTGAAGCTTTCTTT | . | TRBJ1-1 | . | TRBV7-2
CASSLRGSGNTIYF | TGTGCCAGCAGCTTAAGAGGCTCTGGAAACACCATATATTTT | . | TRBJ1-3 | . | TRBV5-6
CASSKLADYNEQFF | TGTGCCAGCAGTAAACTAGCGGACTACAATGAGCAGTTCTTC | TRBD2 | TRBJ2-1 | . | TRBV2
CASTSWDRAAYGYTF | TGTGCCAGCACTTCTTGGGACAGGGCCGCCTATGGCTACACCTTC | TRBD1 | TRBJ1-2 | . | TRBV2
CASSGDPNQPQHF | TGTGCCAGCAGTGGAGACCCCAATCAGCCCCAGCATTTT | . | TRBJ1-5 | . | TRBV2
CASSLSADEKLFF | TGTGCCAGCAGCTTATCGGCGGATGAAAAACTGTTTTTT | . | TRBJ1-4 | . | TRBV28
CASSLAGVNGYTF | TGTGCCAGCAGCTTGGCAGGGGTGAATGGCTACACCTTC | . | TRBJ1-2 | . | TRBV5-6
CSVELDRGANTIYF | TGCAGCGTTGAACTGGACAGGGGGGCAAACACCATATATTTT | TRBD1 | TRBJ1-3 | once | TRBV29-1
CARKDRVDNSPLHF | TGTGCCAGGAAGGACAGGGTTGACAATTCACCCCTCCACTTT | TRBD1 | TRBJ1-6 | few | TRBV2
CASSLGGTGTDTQYF | TGTGCCAGCAGCTTGGGCGGGACAGGCACAGATACGCAGTATTTT | . | TRBJ2-3 | . | TRBV7-2
CASSLASTLNEQFF | TGTGCCAGCAGCTTGGCTAGCACGCTTAATGAGCAGTTCTTC | . | TRBJ2-1 | . | TRBV7-9
CASSVVPGQGNTEAFF | TGTGCCAGCAGCGTGGTCCCGGGACAGGGGAACACTGAAGCTTTCTTT | TRBD1 | TRBJ1-1 | . | TRBV3-1/TRBV3-2
CASSLTAPSGKEQYF | TGTGCCAGCAGTTTAACAGCGCCCAGCGGGAAAGAGCAGTACTTC | TRBD2 | TRBJ2-7 | few | TRBV27
CASSLLQGYGYTF | TGTGCCAGCAGCTTATTACAGGGTTATGGCTACACCTTC | . | TRBJ1-2 | . | TRBV7-2
CASSSSRDTYEQYF | TGTGCCAGCTCATCGTCCCGGGACACGTACGAGCAGTACTTC | . | TRBJ2-7 | . | TRBV18
CASSFTGGIPYEQYF | TGTGCCAGCAGCTTTACAGGGGGCATCCCCTACGAGCAGTACTTC | TRBD1 | TRBJ2-7 | . | TRBV27
CASSSYRGNEQFF | TGTGCCAGCAGCAGTTACAGGGGCAATGAGCAGTTCTTC | TRBD1 | TRBJ2-1 | . | TRBV6-5
CSVQTGDNSPLHF | TGCAGCGTGCAAACAGGGGATAATTCACCCCTCCACTTT | TRBD1 | TRBJ1-6 | . | TRBV29-1
CASSADPPIWHHQPQHF | TGTGCCAGCAGCGCGGACCCTCCCATTTGGCATCATCAGCCCCAGCATTTT | . | TRBJ1-5 | . | TRBV3-1/TRBV3-2
CASSPRQGSITDTQYF | TGTGCCAGCTCACCACGACAGGGTTCGATCACAGATACGCAGTATTTT | TRBD1 | TRBJ2-3 | . | TRBV18
CASSVGTNSYEQYF | TGTGCCAGCAGCGTTGGAACAAACTCCTACGAGCAGTACTTC | . | TRBJ2-7 | . | TRBV9
CASSLGGTSGSTSYNEQFF | TGCGCCAGCAGCTTGGGGGGGACTAGCGGGAGTACGTCCTACAATGAGCAGTTCTTC | TRBD2 | TRBJ2-1 | . | TRBV5-1
CASSRTSGYTGELFF | TGTGCCAGCAGTCGGACTAGCGGTTACACCGGGGAGCTGTTTTTT | TRBD2 | TRBJ2-2 | . | TRBV6-5
CASSTRGSGYNEQFF | TGTGCCAGCAGCACCCGCGGGAGCGGCTACAATGAGCAGTTCTTC | TRBD2 | TRBJ2-1 | . | TRBV13
CASLRQGWTEAFF | TGTGCCAGCCTTCGACAGGGCTGGACTGAAGCTTTCTTT | TRBD1 | TRBJ1-1 | . | TRBV12-3/TRBV12-4
CASSLLGATSGGPAYEQYF | TGCGCCAGCAGCTTGTTGGGAGCAACTAGCGGGGGACCAGCCTACGAGCAGTACTTC | TRBD2 | TRBJ2-7 | . | TRBV5-1
CSVGAGGYNQPQHF | TGCAGCGTTGGCGCAGGGGGATACAATCAGCCCCAGCATTTT | TRBD1 | TRBJ1-5 | . | TRBV29-1